The 31 T cell receptor beta chains presented below share a single source sample, sequenced in a study of shared clonotypes between healthy human individuals (dated by TCRdb to the early 2020s). The library was prepared using the immunoSEQ multiplex PCR assay. This is the immuneACCESS table as TCRdb keeps it, with only in-frame sequences that have V and J called. A part of the clones is gone; compared with another copy, unresolved V genes explain less than half, and the rest is unexplained. The sample table contains around 2,000,000 clones; only one count was recorded for about 94% of them. 1% to 1.3% of the sample comes from the top ten. CD8 naive samples were CD45RO-negative cells positively selected for CCR7, giving a CD45RA+CCR7+ population that excluded TemRA cells. The specimen was naive CD8+ T cells sorted from blood. Reading the label with the study, this specimen's cell subset or site is: CD45RA+CCR7+. The source of these receptors is a man between 18 and 29 years old in good health.

The chain carries TRBV7-6 and TRBJ2-3; no clear D gene. The CDR3 has 13 residues. The germline V and J ends were trimmed by 4 bases and 4 bases, with 9 bases remaining between them. Germline lookup yields CDR1 SGHVS and CDR2 FNYEAQ. CDR3 sequence (DNA): TGTGCCAGCAGCTCTAGTTTCTCAGATACGCAGTATTTT. Residues: CASSSSFSDTQYF.

The chain carries TRBV7-8 and TRBJ2-1; 13 bases are a match to TRBD2. V shed 4 bases and J 8 bases; nucleotides not matched to a gene: 14. The CDR3 has 18 residues. Germline values: CDR1 SGHVS, CDR2 FQNEAQ. The CDR3 DNA reads TGTGCCAGCAGCTCAGACATAGGACTAGCGGGAGAATCCGATGAGCAGTTCTTC. Translating it yields CASSSDIGLAGESDEQFF.

The CDR3 region has the DNA TGTGCCAGCAGCTGGCAGGGATACCCCACAGATACGCAGTATTTT. It translates to CASSWQGYPTDTQYF. V is TRBV11-1 and J is TRBJ2-3; weak D call: TRBD1 (5 bases). Per germline, CDR1 SGHAT and CDR2 FQDESV (reference sequence). V was trimmed by 4 bases and J by 2 bases, leaving 13 bases between them. CDR3 length equals 15 residues.

This chain uses TRBV4-1 with TRBJ2-3; 8 bases fit TRBD2. The CDR3 runs to 17 residues. Trimming at V came to 0 bases and at J to 4 bases, leaving 9 bases not matched to a gene. The germline CDR1 and CDR2 sequences are MGHRA and YSYEKL. CDR3 sequence reads: CASSQDRTGGPSDTQYF. In DNA form, the CDR3 reads TGCGCCAGCAGCCAAGATAGGACGGGGGGGCCGTCAGATACGCAGTATTTT.

V and J are TRBV7-9 and TRBJ1-1; TRBD1 agrees at 7 bases. With V trimmed by 3 bases and J by 8 bases, 12 bases remained unmatched. CDR3 length: 15 amino acids. Germline V gene sequence: CDR1 SEHNR, CDR2 FQNEAQ (reference sequence). This chain's CDR3 is CASSFAPGGRPEAFF. CDR3 nucleotides: TGTGCCAGCAGCTTCGCTCCAGGGGGGAGGCCAGAAGCTTTCTTT.

This clone was recorded once. This sequence joins TRBV12-5 and TRBJ2-1, with TRBD2 as a possible D gene (5 bases). Germline V gene sequence: CDR1 LGHNT, CDR2 FRNRAP. The CDR3 length is 19 residues. V was clipped by 1 base and J by 0 bases, with 19 bases between them. The CDR3 is CASGLDEGPLLSSYNEQFF. In DNA, the CDR3 is TGTGCTAGTGGTTTGGACGAGGGCCCCCTGCTGAGCTCCTACAATGAGCAGTTCTTC.

This clone is a singleton in its sample. The rearrangement joins TRBV7-6 to TRBJ1-1, with D possibly TRBD1 on 5 matching bases. The germline V gene has CDR1 SGHVS and CDR2 FNYEAQ. This CDR3 contains 16 residues. The germline V and J ends were trimmed by 1 base and 3 bases, with 15 bases remaining between them. Here the CDR3 DNA reads TGTGCCAGCAGCTTAGTTTCAGGAGGGGAGGACACTGAAGCTTTCTTT. Residues: CASSLVSGGEDTEAFF.

The rearrangement uses TRBV27 and TRBJ2-7; D is possibly TRBD1 (6 bases). The germline CDR1 and CDR2 sequences are MNHEY and SMNVEV (reference sequence). V was clipped by 6 bases and J by 2 bases, with 17 bases between them. This CDR3 has 15 amino acids. The CDR3 is CASSSLWTAPYEQYF. The CDR3, as DNA: TGTGCCAGCAGCTCCCTCTGGACAGCTCCCTACGAGCAGTACTTC.

V usage is TRBV4-3 and J usage is TRBJ2-2; no clear D gene. Trimming stripped 0 bases from V and 1 base from J, with 6 bases between. This CDR3 comprises 15 residues. Germline CDR1 is LGHNA and CDR2 is YSLEER. CDR3 in DNA: TGCGCCAGCAGCCAAGAATACGGGAACACCGGGGAGCTGTTTTTT. Its translation is CASSQEYGNTGELFF.

This rearrangement joins TRBV12-5 to TRBJ2-2; 13 bases match TRBD2. In germline, CDR1 is LGHNT, CDR2 FRNRAP. J gave up 4 bases and V 5 bases, and 4 bases lay outside the gene matches. This CDR3 is built from 16 residues. CDR3 in DNA: TGTGCTAGTGGTGTACTAGCGGGAGGGATCACCGGGGAGCTGTTTTTT. Protein product: CASGVLAGGITGELFF.

This sequence joins TRBV2 and TRBJ2-7, with 10 bases aligning to TRBD2. In germline, CDR1 is SNHLY, CDR2 FYNNEI. The CDR3 consists of 16 residues. V was clipped by 2 bases and J by 2 bases; unmatched bases: 6. CDR3 nucleotide sequence: TGTGCCAGCAGTGAATCAGGGCTAGCGGGAGCCTACGAGCAGTACTTC. Its translation: CASSESGLAGAYEQYF.

The rearrangement joins TRBV6-6 to TRBJ2-7, with D perhaps TRBD2 (5 bases). This CDR3 has 14 amino acids. Germline lookup yields CDR1 MNHNY and CDR2 SVGAGI (reference sequence). The V and J ends lost 2 bases and 2 bases respectively, with 10 bases between them. CDR3 loop: CASSYGGPTYEQYF. In DNA, the CDR3 is TGTGCCAGCAGTTACGGCGGGCCCACCTACGAGCAGTACTTC.

The chain uses TRBV6-5 and TRBJ2-3; D is possibly TRBD1 or TRBD2 (5 bases each). The germline V gene has CDR1 MNHEY and CDR2 SVGAGI. This CDR3 comprises 14 residues. The V end lost 4 bases, the J end lost 0 bases, and 8 bases lay between the germline ends. The CDR3 DNA sequence: TGTGCCAGCAGTTTGGGACCTAGCACAGATACGCAGTATTTT. Its translation: CASSLGPSTDTQYF.

The J gene is TRBJ1-4, the V gene TRBV2; unclear D gene. CDR1 and CDR2 from the germline V gene are SNHLY and FYNNEI. Trimming pared 4 bases from V and 0 bases from J, leaving 6 bases between. The CDR3 totals 14 residues. CDR3 loop: CASSGPATNEKLFF. The DNA of the CDR3 is TGTGCCAGCAGTGGGCCAGCAACTAATGAAAAACTGTTTTTT.

The chain links TRBV18 to TRBJ1-1; no reliable D call. Trimming shortened V by 5 bases and J by 4 bases, and 14 bases separated the two germline ends. The CDR3 has 14 amino acids. The V gene's germline CDR1 is KGHSH and CDR2 LQKENI. CDR3 nucleotide sequence: TGTGCCAGCTCAAAGATTGCGGAGGGCACTGAAGCTTTCTTT. Amino acids: CASSKIAEGTEAFF.

The chain has TRBV7-3 and TRBJ1-5; D is perhaps TRBD1 (6 bases). CDR3 size: 15 residues. Germline V lookup: CDR1 SGHTA, CDR2 FQGTGA. V was cut by 1 base and J by 5 bases, with 12 bases left in between. In nucleotides, the CDR3 is TGTGCCAGCAGCTTAAACAGGGTGGGGGATCAGCCCCAGCATTTT. Encoded protein: CASSLNRVGDQPQHF. Variable domain in full (rest from reference TRBV7-3 and TRBJ1-5): GAGVSQTPSNKVTEKGKYVELRCDPISGHTALYWYRQSLGQGPEFLIYFQGTGAADDSGLPNDRFFAVRPEGSVSTLKIQRTERGDSAVYLCASSLNRVGDQPQHFGDGTRLSIL.

The chain recombines TRBV10-2 with TRBJ2-7; possibly TRBD2 for D (6 bases). CDR1 is WSHSY, CDR2 SAAADI, per germline. V was clipped by 3 bases and J by 1 base, with 16 bases between them. The CDR3 is 16 residues long. This CDR3 is CASSEIPQGGSYEQYF. CDR3 nucleotides: TGCGCCAGCAGTGAAATCCCCCAGGGAGGATCCTACGAGCAGTACTTC.

Comments on this clone: Other DNA sequences in this specimen translate into the identical CDR3. The chain links TRBV4-3 to TRBJ2-1; D remains unclear. The CDR3 covers 12 residues. V was trimmed by 0 bases and J by 3 bases, leaving 0 bases between them. Looked up from germline, CDR1 is LGHNA and CDR2 is YSLEER. DNA for the CDR3: TGCGCCAGCAGCCAAGACTACAATGAGCAGTTCTTC. Translated, it gives CASSQDYNEQFF.

This clone was observed once. The chain joins TRBV6-5 to TRBJ1-6; 7 nucleotides align to TRBD1. Trimming removed 6 bases from V and 10 bases from J; junction bases left unmatched: 6. This CDR3 has 13 residues. Germline values: CDR1 MNHEY, CDR2 SVGAGI. The CDR3 coding sequence is TGTGCCAGCAGCCAGGGGGGAAGCTCACCCCTCCACTTT. Translation: CASSQGGSSPLHF.

The chain recombines TRBV27 with TRBJ1-1; D is unresolved. CDR3 length: 14 residues. V was clipped by 3 bases and J by 1 base, with 9 bases between them. Germline CDR1 is MNHEY and CDR2 is SMNVEV (reference sequence). The CDR3, as DNA: TGTGCCAGCAGTTTGACACGATGGAACACTGAAGCTTTCTTT. Translation gives CASSLTRWNTEAFF.

V usage is TRBV11-2 and J usage is TRBJ2-5; weak D call: TRBD2 (6 bases). Germline loops: CDR1 SGHAT, CDR2 FQNNGV. The CDR3 extends over 15 amino acids. V lost 3 bases to trimming and J lost 5 bases, with 16 bases between them. CDR3 DNA: TGTGCCAGCAGCTTTGGAGCGGGCCCTTGGGAGACCCAGTACTTC. Translated: CASSFGAGPWETQYF.

The rearrangement links TRBV29-1 to TRBJ1-1, with 7 bases matching TRBD1. CDR3 length equals 13 residues. Trimming at V came to 7 bases and at J to 0 bases, leaving 5 bases not matched to a gene. The germline CDR1 and CDR2 sequences are SQVTM and ANQGSEA. The CDR3 DNA follows: TGCAGCGCCAGACAGGGCCTGAACACTGAAGCTTTCTTT. This translates into CSARQGLNTEAFF.

The chain recombines TRBV29-1 with TRBJ2-1, with D possibly called TRBD1 or TRBD2 (6 bases each). Germline CDR1 and CDR2: SQVTM and ANQGSEA. CDR3 length equals 14 residues. Trimming removed 0 bases at V and 11 bases at J, with 17 bases between. In DNA form, the CDR3 reads TGCAGCGTTGAAGATGGATGGGGGGCTGACCAGCAGTTCTTC. Its translation: CSVEDGWGADQQFF.

V usage is TRBV6-5 and J usage is TRBJ1-2; D uncertain. This CDR3 has 15 residues. V shed 4 bases and J shed 4 bases, with 16 bases lying between them. CDR1 is MNHEY, CDR2 SVGAGI, per germline. In DNA, the CDR3 is TGTGCCAGCAGTTCTTCAGTGGAGTTCAGCTATGGCTACACCTTC. It translates to CASSSSVEFSYGYTF.

J is TRBJ2-2 and V is TRBV20-1; D remains ambiguous. CDR3 length equals 11 residues. Trimming left V 6 bases short and J 7 bases short, with 9 bases between. Germline V CDR1 and CDR2: DFQATT, SNEGSKA (reference sequence). The CDR3 loop reads CSATWNGELFF. The CDR3 region has the DNA TGCAGTGCCACCTGGAACGGGGAGCTGTTTTTT.

The rearrangement links TRBV6-1 to TRBJ2-4; D gene ambiguous. The CDR3 extends over 17 amino acids. The germline V gene has CDR1 MNHNS and CDR2 SASEGT. V lost 1 base to trimming and J lost 2 bases, with 15 bases between them. The CDR3 DNA sequence: TGTGCCAGCAGTGAAGTCCGGTCAGAAGGGACCAAAAACATTCAGTACTTC. Protein product: CASSEVRSEGTKNIQYF.

The genes are TRBV11-2 and TRBJ1-2, with D possibly TRBD1 on 6 matching bases. The CDR3 covers 15 residues. V gave up 0 bases and J gave up 4 bases, with 12 bases separating them. Germline V lookup: CDR1 SGHAT, CDR2 FQNNGV. The CDR3, as DNA: TGTGCCAGCAGCTTAGATCCAGGGGAAGGCTATGGCTACACCTTC. It is translated as CASSLDPGEGYGYTF.

The V and J genes are TRBV6-5 and TRBJ2-1, with 14 bases matching TRBD2. This CDR3 has 15 residues. V gave up 4 bases and J gave up 9 bases; unmatched junction bases: 5. Germline-derived CDR1 and CDR2 are MNHEY and SVGAGI. The chain's CDR3 is CASSWETSGGAEQFF. CDR3 DNA sequence: TGTGCCAGCAGTTGGGAGACTAGCGGGGGGGCTGAGCAGTTCTTC.

This clone was counted a single time. V usage is TRBV10-2 and J usage is TRBJ2-3; D is undetermined. Germline V gives CDR1 WSHSY, CDR2 SAAADI. This CDR3 comprises 12 residues. Trimming left V 6 bases short and J 0 bases short, with 4 bases between. The CDR3 region is CASSMSTDTQYF. CDR3 nucleotides: TGCGCCAGCAGCATGAGCACAGATACGCAGTATTTT.

V is TRBV27 and J is TRBJ2-2, with 14 bases aligning to TRBD2. This CDR3 comprises 16 residues. With 8 bases clipped from V and 1 base from J, the junction kept 3 bases outside the gene matches. Germline assignment: CDR1 MNHEY and CDR2 SMNVEV (reference sequence). In DNA form, the CDR3 reads TGTGCCAGCTCGGGACTAGCGGGAGTGAACACCGGGGAGCTGTTTTTT. Protein product: CASSGLAGVNTGELFF.

This chain joins TRBV5-1 and TRBJ1-1, with D maybe TRBD1 (5 bases). Trimming took 3 bases from V and 7 from J, leaving 13 bases between them. The CDR3 contains 13 residues. Germline V CDR1 and CDR2: SGHRS, YFSETQ. The CDR3: CASSSPGEGEAFF. In DNA, the CDR3 is TGCGCCAGCAGCTCCCCGGGGGAAGGTGAAGCTTTCTTT.